This TCR beta chain came from a study of cytomegalovirus exposure and HLA in healthy donors. Study-wide context: Out of roughly 170 million T cells, an earlier analysis found fewer than 140 million unique TCR beta sequences in total. The study's findings and limits: In a later analysis, TCR beta V- and J-gene trimming showed a link to a missense DCLRE1C variant.

There are 20 residues in the CDR3. Trimming took 0 bases from V and 0 from J, leaving 18 bases between them. Germline V lookup: CDR1 SGHAT, CDR2 FQNNGV. A note on this clone: The antigen is not known.

The PCR used 60 Vbeta and 13 Jbeta primers. Assay used: immunoSEQ multiplex PCR; TCRdb lists only in-frame clones, some missing. This sample yields 150,000 to 200,000 clones, of which around 81% are seen a single time; approximately 1.8% belongs to the top ten. Sequenced: PBMCs. The chain links TRBV11-2 to TRBJ1-6; D is possibly TRBD1 (6 bases). The clonotype originates from a man between 18 and 35 years old in good health and CMV-seronegative. The CDR3 region is CASSLEPGRQVGSYNSPLHF. CDR3 nucleotide sequence: TGTGCCAGCAGCTTAGAACCCGGTAGACAGGTCGGCTCCTATAATTCACCCCTCCACTTT.